A selection of T cell receptor beta chains follows, all from one sample in a study of blood T cell repertoires in COVID-19. The repertoire was sequenced with immunoSEQ multiplex PCR; TCRdb's copy has only in-frame clones and lacks some. The sample lists around 250,000 clones, around nine tenths occurring once. The sequenced material came from PBMCs or T cells enriched from blood (not recorded which). All receptors derive from a woman between 25 and 40 years old who had recovered from COVID-19. The CDR3 runs from the conserved cysteine through the conserved F or W. The D gene is left open where the match is weak. Size tells how often a clone was seen (once, few, many) or the class of an expanded clone, and some rows leave it out.

V: TRBV9; J: TRBJ2-7; size: once; D: -; DNA: TGTGCCAGCAGCGTCGGACTTAGCGAGGCGGAGGGGGAGCAGTACTTC; CDR3: CASSVGLSEAEGEQYF
V: TRBV29-1; J: TRBJ1-3; size: many; D: -; DNA: TGCAGCGTTTCAGTGAACTCTGGAAACACCATATATTTT; CDR3: CSVSVNSGNTIYF
V: TRBV27; J: TRBJ1-5; size: -; D: -; DNA: TGTGCCAGCAGTTTATGGAGGCCGACGAGAGATAGCAATCAGCCCCAGCATTTT; CDR3: CASSLWRPTRDSNQPQHF
V: TRBV6-2/TRBV6-3; J: TRBJ1-6; size: -; D: TRBD1; DNA: TGTGCCAGCAGTTACTCGATGGGACAGGGGGCATCACCCCTCCACTTT; CDR3: CASSYSMGQGASPLHF
V: TRBV3-1/TRBV3-2; J: TRBJ1-1; size: -; D: -; DNA: TGTGCCAGCAGCCCCCCGGGGGACTACTACCGGTACACTGAAGCTTTCTTT; CDR3: CASSPPGDYYRYTEAFF
V: TRBV18; J: TRBJ2-7; size: -; D: -; DNA: TGTGCCAGCTCACCTACATACGACAGCTCCTACGAGCAGTACTTC; CDR3: CASSPTYDSSYEQYF
V: TRBV20-1; J: TRBJ1-2; size: -; D: -; DNA: TGCAGTGCTAGAGTTTCGGGTGGCTACACCTTC; CDR3: CSARVSGGYTF
V: TRBV7-2; J: TRBJ1-5; size: -; D: -; DNA: TGTGCCAGCAGCTTCCAGGCGCTCAATCAGCCCCAGCATTTT; CDR3: CASSFQALNQPQHF
V: TRBV2; J: TRBJ1-6; size: -; D: TRBD1; DNA: TGTGCCAGCACGGGACAGGCTAGCTCACCCCTCCACTTT; CDR3: CASTGQASSPLHF
V: TRBV19; J: TRBJ1-1; size: -; D: TRBD1; DNA: TGTGCCAGTAGTATATGGACAGGAAACACTGAAGCTTTCTTT; CDR3: CASSIWTGNTEAFF
V: TRBV2; J: TRBJ2-3; size: -; D: TRBD2; DNA: TGTGCCAGCAGTGAACTCGCTAGCGGGGGGCATACGCAGTATTTT; CDR3: CASSELASGGHTQYF
V: TRBV30; J: TRBJ2-1; size: once; D: -; DNA: TGTGCCTGGAGTGTTTATGGGAGCTCCTACAATGAGCAGTTCTTC; CDR3: CAWSVYGSSYNEQFF
V: TRBV7-8; J: TRBJ1-5; size: -; D: TRBD1; DNA: TGTGCCAGCAGCCCCCGGCAGGGGGCAGGAGGTCAGCCCCAGCATTTT; CDR3: CASSPRQGAGGQPQHF
V: TRBV10-3; J: TRBJ2-6; size: -; D: TRBD2; DNA: TGTGCCATCACCAAGACCGGGGGGGGATTCTCTGGGGCCAACGTCCTGACTTTC; CDR3: CAITKTGGGFSGANVLTF
V: TRBV28; J: TRBJ1-2; size: once; D: TRBD1; DNA: TGTGCCAGCAAGTTAGCACCGGGACAGGGCAGGGACTACACCTTC; CDR3: CASKLAPGQGRDYTF
V: TRBV6-1; J: TRBJ2-2; size: -; D: TRBD1; DNA: TGTGCCAGCAGTGAATGGGGACAGGGGGCCACCGGGGAGCTGTTTTTT; CDR3: CASSEWGQGATGELFF
V: TRBV14; J: TRBJ1-1; size: once; D: -; DNA: TGTGCCAGCAGCCAAGTGAGAGGGCGTAACACTGAAGCTTTCTTT; CDR3: CASSQVRGRNTEAFF
V: TRBV28; J: TRBJ2-7; size: -; D: TRBD2; DNA: TGTGCCAGCAGTTTATCAATAGCGGGGCCGGGCGAGCAGTACTTC; CDR3: CASSLSIAGPGEQYF
V: TRBV7-8; J: TRBJ2-2; size: -; D: TRBD2; DNA: TGTGCCAGCAGCCCCGGGACTAGCGGGAGTTACACCGGGGAGCTGTTTTTT; CDR3: CASSPGTSGSYTGELFF
V: TRBV12-3/TRBV12-4; J: TRBJ1-2; size: -; D: TRBD1; DNA: TGTGCCAGCAGTAGACACAGGGGGGATGGCTACACCTTC; CDR3: CASSRHRGDGYTF
V: TRBV28; J: TRBJ2-3; size: -; D: TRBD2; DNA: TGTGCCAGCAGTCCGCCCGCGGGAGTTACAGATACGCAGTATTTT; CDR3: CASSPPAGVTDTQYF
V: TRBV5-1; J: TRBJ1-2; size: -; D: TRBD1; DNA: TGCGCCAGCAGCTTGGCTCCAACAGGGGGTAGGGGCTATGGCTACACCTTC; CDR3: CASSLAPTGGRGYGYTF
V: TRBV28; J: TRBJ2-3; size: -; D: -; DNA: TGTGCCAGCAGTTTAGGGAGACGAGCAGATACGCAGTATTTT; CDR3: CASSLGRRADTQYF
V: TRBV25-1; J: TRBJ2-5; size: -; D: TRBD1; DNA: TGTGCCAGCAGTGAACTACAGGGGACGGAGACCCAGTACTTC; CDR3: CASSELQGTETQYF
V: TRBV28; J: TRBJ1-4; size: -; D: -; DNA: TGTGCCAGCAGAGTCCTTTTTGGAGGGACTAATGAAAAACTGTTTTTT; CDR3: CASRVLFGGTNEKLFF
V: TRBV19; J: TRBJ1-2; size: -; D: TRBD1; DNA: TGTGCCAGTACCACAGGGGTTAAGGGCTACACCTTC; CDR3: CASTTGVKGYTF
V: TRBV20-1; J: TRBJ2-7; size: -; D: -; DNA: TGCAGTGTAGACAACGAGCAGTACTTC; CDR3: CSVDNEQYF
V: TRBV9; J: TRBJ2-5; size: -; D: -; DNA: TGTGCCAGCAGCGCCAGTAGTGCGCAGGGGTCGTTGGGAGAGACCCAGTACTTC; CDR3: CASSASSAQGSLGETQYF
V: TRBV5-1; J: TRBJ1-5; size: -; D: -; DNA: TGCGCCAGCAGCTGGACGCGAGGGACAACAACCGATAGCAATCAGCCCCAGCATTTT; CDR3: CASSWTRGTTTDSNQPQHF
V: TRBV30; J: TRBJ1-1; size: -; D: TRBD1; DNA: TGTGCCTGGAGTGCCGGCGGGACAGGAAGGGAAGCTTTCTTT; CDR3: CAWSAGGTGREAFF
V: TRBV6-6; J: TRBJ1-6; size: -; D: -; DNA: TGTGCCAGCAGTTACTTGGGTCGGGAGGGAAATTCACCCCTCCACTTT; CDR3: CASSYLGREGNSPLHF
V: TRBV9; J: TRBJ1-6; size: -; D: -; DNA: TGTGCCAGCAGCGTAGTAACCGAGAATTCACCCCTCCACTTT; CDR3: CASSVVTENSPLHF
V: TRBV24-1; J: TRBJ1-5; size: -; D: TRBD1; DNA: TGTGCCACCAGTGATTTGGACAGGGATCAGCCCCAGCATTTT; CDR3: CATSDLDRDQPQHF
V: TRBV29-1; J: TRBJ2-5; size: -; D: TRBD2; DNA: TGCAGCGTCCTTAGCGGGAGGTGGGAGACCCAGTACTTC; CDR3: CSVLSGRWETQYF
V: TRBV15; J: TRBJ1-5; size: once; D: -; DNA: TGTGCCACCAGCAGAGACGGACAGAGTAGCAATCAGCCCCAGCATTTT; CDR3: CATSRDGQSSNQPQHF
V: TRBV7-9; J: TRBJ2-1; size: -; D: -; DNA: TGTGCCAGCAGCTTAAATCTCGGGTATCCCTACAATGAGCAGTTCTTC; CDR3: CASSLNLGYPYNEQFF
V: TRBV19; J: TRBJ2-2; size: -; D: -; DNA: TGTGCCAGTAGCCGGACTCGGGTGAACACCGGGGAGCTGTTTTTT; CDR3: CASSRTRVNTGELFF